Sequencing of this TCR beta chain was carried out in a study of CD8 T cells in ankylosing spondylitis. Concerning this clonotype: As yet, its antigen is unknown.

TCRdb reprocessed the 5' RACE reads with MiXCR, giving one entry per CDR3 protein. The table shows about 360,000 distinct CDR3 sequences, with 20% occurring only once. Study-level points and caveats: Clones linked to disease, bearing a CD8+ phenotype, were relatively rare in peripheral blood.

V lost 0 bases, J lost 14 bases, and 8 bases lay in between. CDR3 length: 11 amino acids. Germline lookup yields CDR1 MNHNS and CDR2 SASEGT. The chain links TRBV6-1 to TRBJ2-1; D not resolved. Source material: blood, either unsorted or a sorted T cell fraction (not recorded which). This TCR was recovered from a male donor with ankylosing spondylitis or in good health (not recorded which). The CDR3 is CASSEARRKFF. In nucleotides, the CDR3 is TGTGCCAGCAGTGAAGCCCGCCGGAAGTTCTTC.